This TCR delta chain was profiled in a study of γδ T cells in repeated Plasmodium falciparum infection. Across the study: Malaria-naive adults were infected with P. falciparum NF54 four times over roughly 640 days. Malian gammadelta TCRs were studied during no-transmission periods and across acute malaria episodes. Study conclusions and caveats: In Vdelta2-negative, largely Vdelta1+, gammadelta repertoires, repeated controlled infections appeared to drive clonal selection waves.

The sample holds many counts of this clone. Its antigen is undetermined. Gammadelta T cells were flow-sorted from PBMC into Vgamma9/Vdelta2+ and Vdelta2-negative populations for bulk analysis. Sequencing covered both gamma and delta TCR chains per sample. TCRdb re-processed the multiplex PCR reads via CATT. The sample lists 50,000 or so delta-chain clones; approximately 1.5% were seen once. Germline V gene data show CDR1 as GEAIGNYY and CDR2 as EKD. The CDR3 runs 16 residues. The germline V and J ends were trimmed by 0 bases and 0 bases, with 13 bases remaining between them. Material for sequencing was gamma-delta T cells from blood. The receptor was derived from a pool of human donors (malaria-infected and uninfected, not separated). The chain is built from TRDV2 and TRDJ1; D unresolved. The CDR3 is CACDTIGVKYTDKLIF. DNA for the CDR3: TGTGCCTGTGACACCATAGGGGTTAAGTACACCGATAAACTCATCTTT.